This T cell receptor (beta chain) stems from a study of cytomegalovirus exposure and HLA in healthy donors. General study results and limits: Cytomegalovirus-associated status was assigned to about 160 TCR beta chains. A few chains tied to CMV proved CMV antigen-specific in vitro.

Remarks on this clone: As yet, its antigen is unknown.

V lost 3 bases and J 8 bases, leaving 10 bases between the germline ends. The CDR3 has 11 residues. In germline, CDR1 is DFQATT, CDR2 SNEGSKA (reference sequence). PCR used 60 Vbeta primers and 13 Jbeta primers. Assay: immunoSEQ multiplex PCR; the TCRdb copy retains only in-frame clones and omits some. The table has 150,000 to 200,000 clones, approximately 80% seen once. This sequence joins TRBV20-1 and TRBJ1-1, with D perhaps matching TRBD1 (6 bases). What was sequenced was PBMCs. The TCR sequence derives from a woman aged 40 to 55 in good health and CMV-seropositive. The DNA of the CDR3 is TGCAGTGCTAGTACTACAGGGGAAGCTTTCTTT. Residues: CSASTTGEAFF.